This T cell receptor (beta chain) appears in the sequencing data of a study of cytomegalovirus exposure and HLA in healthy donors. The CDR3 sequence is 13 residues long. Germline V gives CDR1 SGHNT, CDR2 YYREEE (reference sequence). V was shortened by 3 bases and J by 7 bases, with 8 bases between the two germline ends. A remark on this clone: Its antigen is undetermined.

PCR primers comprised 60 Vbeta and 13 Jbeta primers. Assay: immunoSEQ multiplex PCR; the TCRdb copy retains only in-frame clones and omits some. The sample consists of more than 85,000 clones, about 86% of them appearing once. Study results and limitations: CMV serostatus stood as the only immune exposure information on hand. Later genetic work tied a missense DCLRE1C variant to beta-chain V and J trimming.

The receptor comes from a middle-aged man in good health and CMV-seronegative. Sequencing used PBMCs. V usage is TRBV5-4 and J usage is TRBJ1-6, with a weak D call TRBD1 (5 bases). The DNA for the CDR3 is TGTGCCAGCAGCTCCGGGGGAAATTCACCCCTCCACTTT. Protein sequence: CASSSGGNSPLHF.